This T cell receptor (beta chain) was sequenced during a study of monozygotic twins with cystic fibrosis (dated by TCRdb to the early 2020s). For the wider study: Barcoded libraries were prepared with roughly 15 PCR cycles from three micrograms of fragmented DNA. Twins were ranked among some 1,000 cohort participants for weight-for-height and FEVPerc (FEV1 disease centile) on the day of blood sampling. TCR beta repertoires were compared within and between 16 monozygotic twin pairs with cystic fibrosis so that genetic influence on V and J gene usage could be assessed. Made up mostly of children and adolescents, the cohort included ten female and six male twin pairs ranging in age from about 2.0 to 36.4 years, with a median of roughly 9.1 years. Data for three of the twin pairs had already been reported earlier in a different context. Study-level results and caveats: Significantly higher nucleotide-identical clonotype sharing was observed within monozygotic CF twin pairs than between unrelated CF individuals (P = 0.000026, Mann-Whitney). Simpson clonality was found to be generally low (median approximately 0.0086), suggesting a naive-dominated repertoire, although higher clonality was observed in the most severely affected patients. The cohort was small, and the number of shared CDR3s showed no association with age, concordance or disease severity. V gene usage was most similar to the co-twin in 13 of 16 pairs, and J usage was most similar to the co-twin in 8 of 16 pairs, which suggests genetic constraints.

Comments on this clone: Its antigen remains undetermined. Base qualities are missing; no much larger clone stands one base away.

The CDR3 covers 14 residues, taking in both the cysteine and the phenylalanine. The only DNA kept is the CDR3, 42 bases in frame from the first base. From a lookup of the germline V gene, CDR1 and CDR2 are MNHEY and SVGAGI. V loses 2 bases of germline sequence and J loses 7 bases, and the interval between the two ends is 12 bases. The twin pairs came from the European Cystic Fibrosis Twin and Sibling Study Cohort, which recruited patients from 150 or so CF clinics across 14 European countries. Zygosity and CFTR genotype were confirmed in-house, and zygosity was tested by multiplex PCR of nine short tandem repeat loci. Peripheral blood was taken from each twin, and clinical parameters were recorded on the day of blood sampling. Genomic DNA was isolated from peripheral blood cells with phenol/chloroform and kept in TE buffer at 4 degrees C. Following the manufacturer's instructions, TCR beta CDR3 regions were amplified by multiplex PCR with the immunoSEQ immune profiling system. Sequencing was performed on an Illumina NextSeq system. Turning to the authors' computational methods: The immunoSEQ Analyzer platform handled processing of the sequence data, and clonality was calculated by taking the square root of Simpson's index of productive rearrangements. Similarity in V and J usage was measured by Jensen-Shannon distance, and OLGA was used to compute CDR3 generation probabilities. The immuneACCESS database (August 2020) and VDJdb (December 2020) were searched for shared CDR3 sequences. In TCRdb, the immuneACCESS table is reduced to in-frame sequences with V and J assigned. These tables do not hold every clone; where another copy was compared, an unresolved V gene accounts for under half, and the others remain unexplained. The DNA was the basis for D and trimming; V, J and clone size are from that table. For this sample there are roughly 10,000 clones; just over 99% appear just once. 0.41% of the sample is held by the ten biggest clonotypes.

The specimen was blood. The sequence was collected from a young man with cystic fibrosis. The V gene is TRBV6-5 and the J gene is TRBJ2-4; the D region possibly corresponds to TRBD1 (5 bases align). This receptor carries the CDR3 CASSYGQGGNIQYF. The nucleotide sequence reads TGTGCCAGCAGTTACGGGCAGGGCGGCAACATTCAGTACTTC.